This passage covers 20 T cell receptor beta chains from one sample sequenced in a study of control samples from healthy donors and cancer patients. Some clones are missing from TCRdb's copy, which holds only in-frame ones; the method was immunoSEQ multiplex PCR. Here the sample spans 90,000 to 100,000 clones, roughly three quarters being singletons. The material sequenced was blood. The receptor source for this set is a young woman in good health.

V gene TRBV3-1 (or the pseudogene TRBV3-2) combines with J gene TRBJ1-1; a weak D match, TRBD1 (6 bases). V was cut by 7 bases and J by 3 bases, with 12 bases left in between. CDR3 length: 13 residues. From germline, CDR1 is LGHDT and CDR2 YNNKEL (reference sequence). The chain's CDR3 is CASTHRVDTEAFF. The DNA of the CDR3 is TGTGCCAGCACCCACAGGGTAGACACTGAAGCTTTCTTT.

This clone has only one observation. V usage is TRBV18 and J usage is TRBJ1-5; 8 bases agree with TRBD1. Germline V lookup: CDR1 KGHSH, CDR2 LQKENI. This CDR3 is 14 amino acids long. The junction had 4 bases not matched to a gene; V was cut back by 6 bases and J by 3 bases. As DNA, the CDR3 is TGTGCCAGCTCTCTGACAGGGGACAATCAGCCCCAGCATTTT. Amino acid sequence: CASSLTGDNQPQHF.

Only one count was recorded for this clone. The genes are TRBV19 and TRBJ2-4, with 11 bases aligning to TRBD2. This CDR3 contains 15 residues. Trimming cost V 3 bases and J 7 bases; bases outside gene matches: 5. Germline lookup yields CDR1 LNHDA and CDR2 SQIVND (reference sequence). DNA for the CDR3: TGTGCCAGTAGTATGATAGCGGGGGGGCTGAACATTCAGTACTTC. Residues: CASSMIAGGLNIQYF.

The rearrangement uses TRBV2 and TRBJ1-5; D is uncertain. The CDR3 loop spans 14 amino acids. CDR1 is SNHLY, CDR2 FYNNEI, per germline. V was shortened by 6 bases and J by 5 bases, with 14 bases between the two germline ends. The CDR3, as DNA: TGTGCCAGCAGCCCCATGGTCGGGGATCAGCCCCAGCATTTT. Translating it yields CASSPMVGDQPQHF.

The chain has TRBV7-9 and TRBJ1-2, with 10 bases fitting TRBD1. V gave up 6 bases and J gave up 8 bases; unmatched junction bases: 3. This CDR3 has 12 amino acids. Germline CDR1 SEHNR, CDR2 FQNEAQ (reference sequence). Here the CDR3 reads CASRRGQGGYTF. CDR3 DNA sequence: TGTGCCAGCAGGAGGGGACAGGGGGGCTACACCTTC.

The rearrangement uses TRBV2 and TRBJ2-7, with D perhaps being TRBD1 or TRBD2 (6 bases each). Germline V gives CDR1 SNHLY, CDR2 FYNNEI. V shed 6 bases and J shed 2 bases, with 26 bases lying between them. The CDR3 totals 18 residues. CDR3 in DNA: TGTGCCAGCAGGACAGGCGGGAAGCTTGGGGGCTTACCCTACGAGCAGTACTTC. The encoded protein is CASRTGGKLGGLPYEQYF. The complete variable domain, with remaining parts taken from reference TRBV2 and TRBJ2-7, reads EPEVTQTPSHQVTQMGQEVILRCVPISNHLYFYWYRQILGQKVEFLVSFYNNEISEKSEIFDDQFSVERPDGSNFTLKIRSTKLEDSAMYFCASRTGGKLGGLPYEQYFGPGTRLTVT.

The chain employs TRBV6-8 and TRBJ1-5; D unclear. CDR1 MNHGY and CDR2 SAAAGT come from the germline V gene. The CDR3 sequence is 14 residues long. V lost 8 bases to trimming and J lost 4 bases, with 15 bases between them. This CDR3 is CASGDSQANQPQHF. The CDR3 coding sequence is TGTGCCAGCGGCGACTCCCAGGCGAATCAGCCCCAGCATTTT.

CDR3 region: CASSLGAGPYEQYF. The CDR3 nucleotides are TGTGCCAGCAGCTTGGGGGCCGGACCCTACGAGCAGTACTTC. This chain links TRBV5-4 with TRBJ2-7, with D uncertain. This CDR3 is 14 amino acids long. Germline V gene sequence: CDR1 SGHNT, CDR2 YYREEE (reference sequence). The V end was cut by 0 bases, the J end by 2 bases, with 9 bases between.

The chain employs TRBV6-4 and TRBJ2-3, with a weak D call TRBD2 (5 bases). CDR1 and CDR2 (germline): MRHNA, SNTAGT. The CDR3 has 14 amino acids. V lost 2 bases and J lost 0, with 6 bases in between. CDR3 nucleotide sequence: TGTGCCAGCAGTGACAGGAGGAGCACAGATACGCAGTATTTT. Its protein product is CASSDRRSTDTQYF.

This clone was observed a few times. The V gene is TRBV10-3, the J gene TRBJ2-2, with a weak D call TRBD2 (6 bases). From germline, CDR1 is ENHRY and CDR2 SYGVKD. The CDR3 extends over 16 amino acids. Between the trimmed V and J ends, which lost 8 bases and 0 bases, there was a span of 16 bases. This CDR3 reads CAIGTRSPANTGELFF. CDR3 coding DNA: TGTGCCATCGGGACTCGTTCTCCCGCGAACACCGGGGAGCTGTTTTTT.

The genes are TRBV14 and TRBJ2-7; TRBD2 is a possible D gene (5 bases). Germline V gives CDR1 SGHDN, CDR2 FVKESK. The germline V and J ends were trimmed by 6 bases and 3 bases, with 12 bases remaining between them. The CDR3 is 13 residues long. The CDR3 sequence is CASRWTGNYEQYF. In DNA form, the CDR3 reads TGTGCCAGCAGATGGACTGGTAACTACGAGCAGTACTTC. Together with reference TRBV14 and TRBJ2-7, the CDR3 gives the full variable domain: EAGVTQFPSHSVIEKGQTVTLRCDPISGHDNLYWYRRVMGKEIKFLLHFVKESKQDESGMPNNRFLAERTGGTYSTLKVQPAELEDSGVYFCASRWTGNYEQYFGPGTRLTVT.

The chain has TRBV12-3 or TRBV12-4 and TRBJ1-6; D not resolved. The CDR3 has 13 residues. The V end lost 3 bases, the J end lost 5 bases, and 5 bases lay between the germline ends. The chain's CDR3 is CASSFLNNSPLHF. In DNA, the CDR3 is TGTGCCAGCAGTTTCCTAAATAATTCACCCCTCCACTTT.

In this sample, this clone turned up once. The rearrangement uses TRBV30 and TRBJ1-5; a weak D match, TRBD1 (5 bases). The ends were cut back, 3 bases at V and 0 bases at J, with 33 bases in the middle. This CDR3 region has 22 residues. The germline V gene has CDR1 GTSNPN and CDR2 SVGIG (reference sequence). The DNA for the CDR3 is TGTGCCTGGAGCACCAAAAACCGGGCCAACCCAGGGACCGTAAATAGCAATCAGCCCCAGCATTTT. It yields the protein CAWSTKNRANPGTVNSNQPQHF.

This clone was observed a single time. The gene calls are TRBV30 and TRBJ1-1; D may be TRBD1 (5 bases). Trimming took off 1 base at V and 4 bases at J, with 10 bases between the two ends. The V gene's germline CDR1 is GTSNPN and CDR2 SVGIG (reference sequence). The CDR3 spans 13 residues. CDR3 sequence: CAWSAQGFTEAFF. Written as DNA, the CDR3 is TGTGCCTGGAGTGCCCAGGGCTTCACTGAAGCTTTCTTT.

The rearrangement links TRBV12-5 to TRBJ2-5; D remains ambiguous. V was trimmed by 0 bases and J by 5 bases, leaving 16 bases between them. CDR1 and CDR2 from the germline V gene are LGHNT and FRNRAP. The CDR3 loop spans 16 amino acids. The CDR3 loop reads CASGLVHELTGETQYF. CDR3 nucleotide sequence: TGTGCTAGTGGTTTGGTACACGAACTAACCGGGGAGACCCAGTACTTC.

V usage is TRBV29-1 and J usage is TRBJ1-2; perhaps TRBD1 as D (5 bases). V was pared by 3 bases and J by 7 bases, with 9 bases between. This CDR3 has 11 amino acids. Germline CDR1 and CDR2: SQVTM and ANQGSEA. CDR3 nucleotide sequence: TGCAGCGTTGAGAGGGGAGGTGGCTACACCTTC. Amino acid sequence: CSVERGGGYTF. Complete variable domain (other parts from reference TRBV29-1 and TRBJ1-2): SAVISQKPSRDICQRGTSLTIQCQVDSQVTMMFWYRQQPGQSLTLIATANQGSEATYESGFVIDKFPISRPNLTFSTLTVSNMSPEDSSIYLCSVERGGGYTFGSGTRLTVV.

CDR3 in DNA: TGTGCCATCAGTGGATCGACTAGCGGGGGGGCCTATGAGCAGTTCTTC. Translating gives CAISGSTSGGAYEQFF. This chain links TRBV10-3 with TRBJ2-1; 14 nucleotides agree with TRBD2. The CDR3 has 16 residues. V was pared by 4 bases and J by 8 bases, with 7 bases of the junction left unmatched. CDR1 and CDR2 (germline): ENHRY, SYGVKD.

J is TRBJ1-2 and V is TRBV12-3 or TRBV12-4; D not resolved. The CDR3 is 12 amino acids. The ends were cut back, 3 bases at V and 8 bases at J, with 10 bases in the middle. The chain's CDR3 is CASSFDRGGYTF. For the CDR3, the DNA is TGTGCCAGCAGTTTCGATAGAGGCGGCTACACCTTC.

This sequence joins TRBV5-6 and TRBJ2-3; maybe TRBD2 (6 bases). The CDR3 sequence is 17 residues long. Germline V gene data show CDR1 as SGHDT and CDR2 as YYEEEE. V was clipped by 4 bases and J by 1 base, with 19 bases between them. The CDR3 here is CASSGGTLLRGTDTQYF. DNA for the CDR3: TGTGCCAGCAGCGGAGGGACTCTTCTCCGGGGCACAGATACGCAGTATTTT.

The CDR3 nucleotides are TGCGCCAGCAGCCAAGAATTGGGCCTTAGGGCGGGCACAGATACGCAGTATTTT. Its protein is CASSQELGLRAGTDTQYF. The chain has TRBV4-3 and TRBJ2-3; no firm D call. CDR3 length: 18 amino acids. Germline V gene lookup returns CDR1 LGHNA and CDR2 YSLEER. V was shortened by 0 bases and J by 1 base, with 17 bases between the two germline ends.